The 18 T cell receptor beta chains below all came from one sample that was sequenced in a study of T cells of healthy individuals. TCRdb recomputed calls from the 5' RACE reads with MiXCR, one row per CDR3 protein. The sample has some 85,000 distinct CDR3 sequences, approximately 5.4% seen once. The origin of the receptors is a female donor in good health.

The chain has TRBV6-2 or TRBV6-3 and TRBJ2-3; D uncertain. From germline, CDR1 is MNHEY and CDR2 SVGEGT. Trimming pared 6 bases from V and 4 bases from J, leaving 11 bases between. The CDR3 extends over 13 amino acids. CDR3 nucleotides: TGTGCCAGCAGCCCCGGGCCCTCAGATACGCAGTATTTT. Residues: CASSPGPSDTQYF.

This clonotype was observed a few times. CDR3: CSVEDTSDRGGYNYGYTF. As DNA, the CDR3 is TGCAGCGTTGAAGATACATCTGATCGGGGGGGATATAACTATGGCTACACCTTC. The chain combines TRBV29-1 with TRBJ1-2; D possibly corresponds to TRBD1 (5 bases). The CDR3 extends over 18 amino acids. CDR1 and CDR2 from the germline V gene are SQVTM and ANQGSEA. V was cut by 0 bases and J by 1 base, with 21 bases left in between.

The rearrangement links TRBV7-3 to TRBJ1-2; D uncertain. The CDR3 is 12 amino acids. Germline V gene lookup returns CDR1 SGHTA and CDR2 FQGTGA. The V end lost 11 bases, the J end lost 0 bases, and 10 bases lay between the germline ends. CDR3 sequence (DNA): TGTGCCCGCTACACCTCTAACTATGGCTACACCTTC. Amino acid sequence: CARYTSNYGYTF.

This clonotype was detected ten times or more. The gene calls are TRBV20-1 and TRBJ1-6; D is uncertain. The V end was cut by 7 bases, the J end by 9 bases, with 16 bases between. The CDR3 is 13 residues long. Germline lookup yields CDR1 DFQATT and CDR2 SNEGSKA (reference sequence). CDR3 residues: CSVALGPSSPLHF. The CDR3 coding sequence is TGCAGTGTTGCCCTAGGGCCCTCTTCACCCCTCCACTTT.

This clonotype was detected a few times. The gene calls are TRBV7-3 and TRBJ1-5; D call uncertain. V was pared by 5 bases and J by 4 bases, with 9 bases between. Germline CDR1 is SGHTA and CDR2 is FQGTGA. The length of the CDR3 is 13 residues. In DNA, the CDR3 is TGTGCCAGCAGCAAGGACTTAAATCAGCCCCAGCATTTT. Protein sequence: CASSKDLNQPQHF. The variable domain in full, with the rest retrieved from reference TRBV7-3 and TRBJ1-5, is GAGVSQTPSNKVTEKGKYVELRCDPISGHTALYWYRQSLGQGPEFLIYFQGTGAADDSGLPNDRFFAVRPEGSVSTLKIQRTERGDSAVYLCASSKDLNQPQHFGDGTRLSIL.

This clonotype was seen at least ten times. CDR3 amino acids: CSAREDRDYEQYF. Here the CDR3 DNA reads TGCAGTGCTAGAGAGGACAGGGACTACGAGCAGTACTTC. The V and J genes are TRBV20-1 and TRBJ2-7, with 8 bases that match TRBD1. The V segment lost 0 bases and the J segment 3 bases; nucleotides outside the gene matches: 1. Germline CDR1 reads DFQATT; CDR2 reads SNEGSKA (reference sequence). CDR3 size: 13 residues.

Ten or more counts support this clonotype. The CDR3 region is CASSRGPLSGNTIYF. The CDR3 DNA is TGTGCCAGCAGCCGGGGACCCCTCTCTGGAAACACCATATATTTT. V is TRBV7-2 and J is TRBJ1-3, with a possible D match to TRBD1 (5 bases). Germline lookup yields CDR1 SGHTA and CDR2 FQGNSA. The CDR3 sequence is 15 residues long. The ends were cut back, 5 bases at V and 0 bases at J, with 11 bases in the middle.

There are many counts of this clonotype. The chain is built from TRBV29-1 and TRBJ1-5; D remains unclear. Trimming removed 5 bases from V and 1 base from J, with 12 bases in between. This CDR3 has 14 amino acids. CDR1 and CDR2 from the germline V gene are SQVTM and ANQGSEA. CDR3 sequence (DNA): TGCAGCGTTCTAGCTGCTGGGAGCAATCAGCCCCAGCATTTT. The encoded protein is CSVLAAGSNQPQHF.

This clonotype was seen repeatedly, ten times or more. CDR3 in amino acids: CASSQSRDYEQYF. CDR3 sequence (DNA): TGTGCCAGCAGCCAGAGCAGGGACTACGAGCAGTACTTC. V and J are TRBV3-1 and TRBJ2-7, with D perhaps TRBD1 (5 bases). CDR3 length: 13 amino acids. Trimming left V 3 bases short and J 3 bases short, with 9 bases between. CDR1 and CDR2 from the germline V gene are LGHDT and YNNKEL (reference sequence).

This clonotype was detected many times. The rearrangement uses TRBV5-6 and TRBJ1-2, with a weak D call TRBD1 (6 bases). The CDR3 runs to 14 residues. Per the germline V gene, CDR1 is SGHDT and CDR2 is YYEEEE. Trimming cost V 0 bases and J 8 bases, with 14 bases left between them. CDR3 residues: CASSLEQGRYGYTF. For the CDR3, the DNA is TGTGCCAGCAGCTTGGAGCAGGGGAGATACGGCTACACCTTC.

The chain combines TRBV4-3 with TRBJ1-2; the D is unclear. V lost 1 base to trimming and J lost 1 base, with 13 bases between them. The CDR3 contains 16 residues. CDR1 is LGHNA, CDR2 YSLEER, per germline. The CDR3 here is CASSQGSSNFNYGYTF. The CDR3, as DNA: TGCGCCAGCAGCCAAGGGAGCAGCAATTTTAACTATGGCTACACCTTC.

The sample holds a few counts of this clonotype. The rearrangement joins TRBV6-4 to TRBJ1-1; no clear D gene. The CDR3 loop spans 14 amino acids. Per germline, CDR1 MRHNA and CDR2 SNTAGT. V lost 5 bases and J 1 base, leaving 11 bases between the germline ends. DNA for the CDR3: TGTGCCAGCAGTCCCACCTTCCAGAACACTGAAGCTTTCTTT. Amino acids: CASSPTFQNTEAFF.

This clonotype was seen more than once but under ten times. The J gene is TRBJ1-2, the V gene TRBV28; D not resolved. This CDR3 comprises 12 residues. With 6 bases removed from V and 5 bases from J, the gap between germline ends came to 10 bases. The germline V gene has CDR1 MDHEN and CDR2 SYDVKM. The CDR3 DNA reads TGTGCCAGCAGGTTAAACAGATATGGCTACACCTTC. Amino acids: CASRLNRYGYTF.

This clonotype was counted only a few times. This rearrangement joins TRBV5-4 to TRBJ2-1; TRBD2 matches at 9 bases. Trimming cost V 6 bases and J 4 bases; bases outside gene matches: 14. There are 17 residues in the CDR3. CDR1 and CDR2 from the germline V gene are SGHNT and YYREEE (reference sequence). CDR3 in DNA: TGTGCCAGCAACGAGGGGGGTGGGCTAGCGGGATACAATGAGCAGTTCTTC. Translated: CASNEGGGLAGYNEQFF.

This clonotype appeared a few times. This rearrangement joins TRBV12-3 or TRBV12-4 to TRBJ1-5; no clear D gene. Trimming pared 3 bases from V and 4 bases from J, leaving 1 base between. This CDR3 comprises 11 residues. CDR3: CASSFNQPQHF. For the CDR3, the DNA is TGTGCCAGCAGTTTTAATCAGCCCCAGCATTTT.

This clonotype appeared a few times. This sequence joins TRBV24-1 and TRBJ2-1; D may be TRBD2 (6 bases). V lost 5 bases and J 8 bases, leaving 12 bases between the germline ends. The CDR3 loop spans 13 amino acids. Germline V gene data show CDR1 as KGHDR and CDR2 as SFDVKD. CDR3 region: CATSVGGSHEQFF. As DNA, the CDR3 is TGTGCCACCAGTGTAGGAGGGAGCCATGAGCAGTTCTTC.

This CDR3 reads CSVEGGGIRGYTF. The CDR3 DNA reads TGCAGCGTTGAAGGAGGGGGCATTAGAGGCTACACCTTC. The chain links TRBV29-1 to TRBJ1-2; the match to TRBD1 covers 7 bases. The CDR3 extends over 13 amino acids. Losses at the gene ends were 1 base for V and 8 bases for J; bases not matched to a gene: 7. Germline CDR1 SQVTM, CDR2 ANQGSEA.

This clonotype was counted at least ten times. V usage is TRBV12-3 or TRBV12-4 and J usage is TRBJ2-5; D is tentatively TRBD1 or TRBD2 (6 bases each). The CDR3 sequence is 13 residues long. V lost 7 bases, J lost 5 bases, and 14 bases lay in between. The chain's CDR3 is CASTGQSGETQYF. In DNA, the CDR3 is TGTGCCAGCACCGGACAGAGCGGGGAGACCCAGTACTTC.